Listed here are 28 T cell receptor beta chains from one sample, sequenced in a study of CD8+ T cells in alopecia areata. cDNA serving as the sequencing template came from extracted, reverse transcribed RNA. Some clones are missing from TCRdb's copy, which holds only in-frame ones; the method was immunoSEQ multiplex PCR. Counted here are 190,000 or so clones, about 60% occurring once; the ten biggest clones make up roughly 12%. Treatment meaning: oral pan-JAK inhibitor, 5-10 mg twice daily. The sample consisted of CD8+ T cells sorted from blood, taken at week 24, from a patient treated with tofacitinib. These receptors came from a human donor with alopecia areata.

The gene calls are TRBV2 and TRBJ1-2; D is undetermined. Germline V gene sequence: CDR1 SNHLY, CDR2 FYNNEI. CDR3 size: 11 residues. V shed 8 bases and J shed 7 bases, with 11 bases lying between them. CDR3 nucleotide sequence: TGTGCCAGCCAAGGCAGGAGTGGCTACACCTTC. Translation: CASQGRSGYTF.

The rearrangement joins TRBV15 to TRBJ2-3; 9 bases fit TRBD1. This CDR3 is 14 amino acids long. Germline loops: CDR1 LNHNV, CDR2 YYDKDF (reference sequence). The V and J ends lost 4 bases and 2 bases, in that order; junction bases with no gene match: 1. CDR3 nucleotides: TGTGCCACCAGCAACAGGGGGCTCACAGATACGCAGTATTTT. It translates to CATSNRGLTDTQYF.

The V and J genes are TRBV5-1 and TRBJ2-7, with D possibly being TRBD2 (7 bases). Trimming took off 3 bases at V and 7 bases at J, with 17 bases between the two ends. CDR1 and CDR2 (germline): SGHRS, YFSETQ. CDR3 length: 14 residues. This chain's CDR3 is CASSSSGGLREQYF. CDR3 DNA sequence: TGCGCCAGCAGCTCCTCGGGGGGCCTTCGTGAGCAGTACTTC.

The chain is built from TRBV14 and TRBJ2-5; 7 nucleotides match TRBD2. The CDR3 is 13 amino acids. Trimming cost V 5 bases and J 2 bases; bases outside gene matches: 2. The V gene's germline CDR1 is SGHDN and CDR2 FVKESK. The CDR3 nucleotides are TGTGCCAGCAGCTGGGGGGGACAAGAGACCCAGTACTTC. It codes for CASSWGGQETQYF.

This clone showed up just a few times. The rearrangement links TRBV30 to TRBJ1-1; D is ambiguous. Trimming shortened V by 5 bases and J by 2 bases, and 12 bases separated the two germline ends. The CDR3 runs 13 residues. Germline-derived CDR1 and CDR2 are GTSNPN and SVGIG (reference sequence). The CDR3 region is CAWAGDGNTEAFF. As DNA, the CDR3 is TGTGCCTGGGCAGGAGATGGAAACACTGAAGCTTTCTTT.

This clone was seen more than once but under ten times. V is TRBV13 and J is TRBJ2-1; the match to TRBD2 covers 12 bases. The germline CDR1 and CDR2 sequences are PRHDT and FYEKMQ (reference sequence). J was trimmed by 1 base and V by 5 bases; bases with no gene match: 6. This CDR3 comprises 17 residues. The CDR3 here is CASSARLAGESYNEQFF. CDR3 coding DNA: TGTGCCAGCAGCGCCCGACTAGCGGGGGAGTCCTACAATGAGCAGTTCTTC.

This chain joins TRBV2 and TRBJ2-5; 10 bases are a match to TRBD2. The CDR3 runs 17 residues. Germline V gives CDR1 SNHLY, CDR2 FYNNEI. The V gene end was trimmed by 2 bases and the J gene end by 0 bases; junction bases not matched to a gene: 6. The CDR3 DNA is TGTGCCAGCAGTGAACGGGCCCTAGCGGGGGACCAAGAGACCCAGTACTTC. Its protein is CASSERALAGDQETQYF.

This chain connects TRBV5-6 to TRBJ2-1; the D is unclear. The CDR3 is made up of 12 amino acids. Per the germline V gene, CDR1 is SGHDT and CDR2 is YYEEEE. Trimming removed 2 bases from V and 9 bases from J, with 9 bases in between. In nucleotides, the CDR3 is TGTGCCAGCAGCTTCGCGTCGGGTGAGCAGTTCTTC. Residues: CASSFASGEQFF.

This rearrangement joins TRBV4-1 to TRBJ2-7, with a weak D call TRBD2 (7 bases). Germline CDR1 MGHRA, CDR2 YSYEKL. Trimming took 2 bases from V and 2 from J, leaving 13 bases between them. The length of the CDR3 is 15 residues. In nucleotides, the CDR3 is TGCGCCAGCAGCCAAACAGGGAGGGCGACCTACGAGCAGTACTTC. Its protein is CASSQTGRATYEQYF.

CDR3 nucleotide sequence: TGTGCCAGCAGTTGGTCCTACCGCGCCGAGCAGTACTTC. Encoded protein: CASSWSYRAEQYF. This chain links TRBV27 with TRBJ2-7; D uncertain. Germline-derived CDR1 and CDR2 are MNHEY and SMNVEV (reference sequence). V shed 4 bases and J shed 6 bases, with 13 bases lying between them. The CDR3 loop spans 13 amino acids.

This chain connects TRBV13 to TRBJ1-1, with D uncertain. The V and J ends lost 5 bases and 1 base respectively, with 14 bases between them. There are 15 residues in the CDR3. The germline V gene has CDR1 PRHDT and CDR2 FYEKMQ (reference sequence). The CDR3 is CASSGSSAGNTEAFF. The CDR3, as DNA: TGTGCCAGCAGCGGCAGTTCGGCGGGGAACACTGAAGCTTTCTTT. Drawing the rest from reference TRBV13 and TRBJ1-1, the complete variable domain is AAGVIQSPRHLIKEKRETATLKCYPIPRHDTVYWYQQGPGQDPQFLISFYEKMQSDKGSIPDRFSAQQFSDYHSELNMSSLELGDSALYFCASSGSSAGNTEAFFGQGTRLTVV.

The chain has TRBV4-1 and TRBJ1-5; D is undetermined. CDR3 length: 16 amino acids. V lost 3 bases to trimming and J lost 2 bases, with 14 bases between them. Germline-derived CDR1 and CDR2 are MGHRA and YSYEKL. Written as DNA, the CDR3 is TGCGCCAGCAGCCAGACCGGGGTCCGGGGCAATCAGCCCCAGCATTTT. Its translation is CASSQTGVRGNQPQHF.

V usage is TRBV7-9 and J usage is TRBJ2-4; 9 nucleotides align to TRBD1. With 6 bases clipped from V and 9 bases from J, the junction kept 12 bases outside the gene matches. CDR3 length: 15 residues. In germline, CDR1 is SEHNR, CDR2 FQNEAQ (reference sequence). The CDR3 DNA is TGTGCCAGCAGTCCCGGGGACAGGGATCCCCTCATTCAGTACTTC. This encodes CASSPGDRDPLIQYF.

Note on this clone: The same CDR3 is also encoded by other DNA sequences in this sample. The chain carries TRBV13 and TRBJ2-2; unclear D gene. This CDR3 has 13 amino acids. V was clipped by 5 bases and J by 6 bases, with 10 bases between them. Germline V gene data show CDR1 as PRHDT and CDR2 as FYEKMQ (reference sequence). CDR3 loop: CASSPRSPGELFF. The CDR3 DNA reads as TGTGCCAGCAGCCCCCGAAGCCCCGGGGAGCTGTTTTTT. Combining the CDR3 with reference TRBV13 and TRBJ2-2 gives the whole variable domain AAGVIQSPRHLIKEKRETATLKCYPIPRHDTVYWYQQGPGQDPQFLISFYEKMQSDKGSIPDRFSAQQFSDYHSELNMSSLELGDSALYFCASSPRSPGELFFGEGSRLTVL.

The chain couples TRBV6-5 to TRBJ1-2; D perhaps matches TRBD1 (5 bases). The CDR3 sequence is 13 residues long. Germline V lookup: CDR1 MNHEY, CDR2 SVGAGI. V lost 2 bases to trimming and J lost 5 bases, with 9 bases between them. CDR3 residues: CASSYVGEYGYTF. CDR3 DNA: TGTGCCAGCAGTTACGTAGGGGAATATGGCTACACCTTC.

The chain has TRBV7-2 and TRBJ1-2; possibly TRBD1 for D (5 bases). CDR1 SGHTA and CDR2 FQGNSA come from the germline V gene. The CDR3 loop spans 16 amino acids. V was clipped by 4 bases and J by 0 bases, with 15 bases between them. CDR3 bases: TGTGCCAGCAGCTCCCCTCGACAGTTAGCTAACTATGGCTACACCTTC. Amino acids: CASSSPRQLANYGYTF.

The chain recombines TRBV11-2 with TRBJ2-5; D may be TRBD2 (5 bases). The CDR3 extends over 14 amino acids. V gave up 6 bases and J gave up 1 base, with 12 bases separating them. The V gene's germline CDR1 is SGHAT and CDR2 FQNNGV. The CDR3 DNA reads TGTGCCAGCAGTGAGAGCGGCATCCAAGAGACCCAGTACTTC. Amino acids: CASSESGIQETQYF.

This rearrangement joins TRBV30 to TRBJ2-7; D is tentatively TRBD1 or TRBD2 (5 bases each). The germline CDR1 and CDR2 sequences are GTSNPN and SVGIG (reference sequence). This CDR3 region has 15 residues. V shed 0 bases and J shed 3 bases, with 15 bases lying between them. The CDR3 nucleotides read TGTGCCTGGAGTGTAGAAGGGTTTGGGGGCTACGAGCAGTACTTC. It is translated as CAWSVEGFGGYEQYF.

The CDR3: CASSHSYEQYF. As DNA, the CDR3 is TGTGCCAGCAGTCACTCCTACGAGCAGTACTTC. The rearrangement uses TRBV13 and TRBJ2-7; D gene uncertain. The CDR3 has 11 residues. The V end was cut by 6 bases, the J end by 0 bases, with 3 bases between. Per the germline V gene, CDR1 is PRHDT and CDR2 is FYEKMQ (reference sequence).

The rearrangement links TRBV10-2 to TRBJ2-1; the D gene could be TRBD1 or TRBD2 (5 bases each). The V and J ends lost 4 bases and 0 bases respectively, with 10 bases between them. Germline CDR1 WSHSY, CDR2 SAAADI. The CDR3 length is 15 residues. The CDR3 here is CASSVPGSSYNEQFF. CDR3 nucleotides: TGCGCCAGCAGTGTGCCAGGGAGCTCCTACAATGAGCAGTTCTTC.

The rearrangement joins TRBV25-1 to TRBJ1-5, with TRBD1 as a possible D gene (5 bases). Germline CDR1 is MGHDK and CDR2 is SYGVNS. The CDR3 consists of 16 residues. Trimming removed 3 bases from V and 2 bases from J, with 14 bases in between. The chain's CDR3 is CASSEYRSRGNQPQHF. The CDR3 DNA follows: TGTGCCAGCAGTGAGTACCGTTCCAGGGGCAATCAGCCCCAGCATTTT.

The chain uses TRBV13 and TRBJ1-5; TRBD1 matches at 9 bases. The CDR3 loop spans 15 amino acids. After removal of 5 bases from V and 7 bases from J, the junction contained 9 bases not matched to a gene. Germline values: CDR1 PRHDT, CDR2 FYEKMQ (reference sequence). The CDR3 reads CASSQGQGGGQPQHF. DNA for the CDR3: TGTGCCAGCAGCCAGGGACAGGGAGGCGGGCAGCCCCAGCATTTT.

This chain connects TRBV29-1 to TRBJ1-1, with D unclear. The CDR3 runs 10 residues. CDR1 is SQVTM and CDR2 is ANQGSEA in the germline V gene. The ends were cut back, 5 bases at V and 3 bases at J, with 4 bases in the middle. CDR3 sequence reads: CSVRDTEAFF. CDR3 bases: TGCAGCGTTCGAGACACTGAAGCTTTCTTT.

CDR3 loop: CAWSVGSGEAFF. The CDR3 DNA follows: TGTGCCTGGAGTGTAGGAAGTGGTGAAGCTTTCTTT. The chain employs TRBV30 and TRBJ1-1; D uncertain. The V and J ends lost 0 bases and 7 bases respectively, with 9 bases between them. The CDR3 runs 12 residues. The germline V gene has CDR1 GTSNPN and CDR2 SVGIG (reference sequence).

In its sample, this clone was seen once. One end of the junction does not line up with germline, which may come from a read error. V usage is TRBV7-7 and J usage is TRBJ2-5; perhaps TRBD2 as D (5 bases). This CDR3 is 12 amino acids long. Germline CDR1 SSHAT, CDR2 FNYEAQ (reference sequence). CDR3 sequence: CASSGIEETQYF. The CDR3, as DNA: TGTGCTAGCAGCGGAATCGAGGAGACCCAGTACTTC.

The V call is TRBV30, the J call TRBJ2-1, with D unclear. The CDR3 sequence is 11 residues long. The germline CDR1 and CDR2 sequences are GTSNPN and SVGIG (reference sequence). The V end lost 0 bases, the J end lost 10 bases, and 7 bases lay between the germline ends. Written as DNA, the CDR3 is TGTGCCTGGAGTGTACCCCAGGAGCAGTTCTTC. Translating it yields CAWSVPQEQFF.

The chain combines TRBV29-1 with TRBJ2-3; no definite D call. Germline V lookup: CDR1 SQVTM, CDR2 ANQGSEA. CDR3 size: 13 residues. The ends were cut back, 4 bases at V and 3 bases at J, with 11 bases in the middle. CDR3 bases: TGCAGCGTTGTAAGTGAGGAGACAGATACGCAGTATTTT. Protein sequence: CSVVSEETDTQYF.

The rearrangement links TRBV5-1 to TRBJ1-1; D is unclear. The CDR3 loop spans 14 amino acids. V lost 0 bases, J lost 1 base, and 7 bases lay in between. Germline CDR1 and CDR2: SGHRS and YFSETQ. The CDR3 DNA is TGCGCCAGCAGCTTGGAGGCCCCGAACACTGAAGCTTTCTTT. Translated: CASSLEAPNTEAFF.